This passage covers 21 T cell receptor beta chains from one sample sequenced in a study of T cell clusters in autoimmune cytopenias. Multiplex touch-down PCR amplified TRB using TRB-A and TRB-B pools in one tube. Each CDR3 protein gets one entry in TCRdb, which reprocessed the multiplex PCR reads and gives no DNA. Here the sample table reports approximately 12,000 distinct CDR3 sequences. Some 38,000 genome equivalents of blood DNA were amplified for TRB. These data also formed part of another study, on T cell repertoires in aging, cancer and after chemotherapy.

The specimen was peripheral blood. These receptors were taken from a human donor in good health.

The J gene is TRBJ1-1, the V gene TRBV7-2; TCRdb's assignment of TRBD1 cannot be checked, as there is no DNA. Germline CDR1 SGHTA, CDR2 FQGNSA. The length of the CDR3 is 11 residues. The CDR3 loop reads CASSSTGKAFF.

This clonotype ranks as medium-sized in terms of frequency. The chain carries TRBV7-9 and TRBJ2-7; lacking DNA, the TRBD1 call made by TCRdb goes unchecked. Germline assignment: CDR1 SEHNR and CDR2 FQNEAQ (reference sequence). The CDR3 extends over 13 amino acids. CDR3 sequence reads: CASSLGQGNLKYF.

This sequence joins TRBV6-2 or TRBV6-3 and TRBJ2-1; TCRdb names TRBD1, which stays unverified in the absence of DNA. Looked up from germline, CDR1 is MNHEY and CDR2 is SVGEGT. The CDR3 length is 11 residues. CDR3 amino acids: CASSLGPLQFF.

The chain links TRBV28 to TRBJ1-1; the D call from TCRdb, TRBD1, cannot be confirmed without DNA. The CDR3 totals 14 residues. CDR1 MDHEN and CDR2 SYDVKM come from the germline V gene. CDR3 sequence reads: CATKSGRVNTEAFF.

CDR3 sequence: CASSLWGGYSPLHF. The chain has TRBV28 and TRBJ1-6. This CDR3 contains 14 residues. Germline CDR1 reads MDHEN; CDR2 reads SYDVKM.

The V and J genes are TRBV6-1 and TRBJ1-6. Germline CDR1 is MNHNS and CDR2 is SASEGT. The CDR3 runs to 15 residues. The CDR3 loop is CASSEVVGYNSPLHF.

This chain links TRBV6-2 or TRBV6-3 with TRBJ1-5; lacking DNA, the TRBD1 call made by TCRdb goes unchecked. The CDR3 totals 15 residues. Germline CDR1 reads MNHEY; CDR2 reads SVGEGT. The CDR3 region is CASRSDSYSNQPQHF.

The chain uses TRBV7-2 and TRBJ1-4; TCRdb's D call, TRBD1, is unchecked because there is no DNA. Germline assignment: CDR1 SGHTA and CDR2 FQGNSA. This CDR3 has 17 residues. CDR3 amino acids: CASSPRGSKVANEKLFF.

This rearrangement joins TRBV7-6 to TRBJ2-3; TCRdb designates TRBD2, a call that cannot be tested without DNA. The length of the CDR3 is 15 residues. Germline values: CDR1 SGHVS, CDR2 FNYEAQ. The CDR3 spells CASSLVAGETDTQYF.

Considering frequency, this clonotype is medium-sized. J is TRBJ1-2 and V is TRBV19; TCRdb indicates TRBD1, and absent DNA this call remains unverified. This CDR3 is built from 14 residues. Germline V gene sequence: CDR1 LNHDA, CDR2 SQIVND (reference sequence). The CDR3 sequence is CASSSDRGNYGYTF.

CDR3: CASSLQGQGMVQPQHF. This chain connects TRBV5-6 to TRBJ1-5; TCRdb lists TRBD1, though no DNA is available to test this call. Germline-derived CDR1 and CDR2 are SGHDT and YYEEEE. The CDR3 loop spans 16 amino acids.

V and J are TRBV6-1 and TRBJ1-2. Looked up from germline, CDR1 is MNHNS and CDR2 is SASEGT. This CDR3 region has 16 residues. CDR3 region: CASSEEVRVGNYGYTF.

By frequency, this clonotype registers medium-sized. The CDR3 protein is CASSLAGGDTEAFF. V and J are TRBV11-2 and TRBJ1-1; the D gene TCRdb calls, TRBD1, cannot be checked with no DNA. Germline CDR1 and CDR2: SGHAT and FQNNGV. The CDR3 loop spans 14 amino acids.

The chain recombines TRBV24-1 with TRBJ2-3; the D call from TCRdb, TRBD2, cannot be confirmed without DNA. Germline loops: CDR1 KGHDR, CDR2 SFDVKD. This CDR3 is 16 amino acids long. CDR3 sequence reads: CATSDATRIGTDTQYF.

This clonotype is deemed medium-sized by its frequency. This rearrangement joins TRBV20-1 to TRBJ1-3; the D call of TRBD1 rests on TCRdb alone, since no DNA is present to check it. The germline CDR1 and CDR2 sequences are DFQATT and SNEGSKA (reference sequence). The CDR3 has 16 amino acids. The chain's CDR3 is CSARGGDRSSGNTIYF.

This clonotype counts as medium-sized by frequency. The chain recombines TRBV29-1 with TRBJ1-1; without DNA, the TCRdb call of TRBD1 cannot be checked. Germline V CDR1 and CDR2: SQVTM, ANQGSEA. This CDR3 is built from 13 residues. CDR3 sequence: CSVEGGKGTEAFF.

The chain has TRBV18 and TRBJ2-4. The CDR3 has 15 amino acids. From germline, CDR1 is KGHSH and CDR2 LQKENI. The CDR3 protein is CASSPPGASKNIQYF.

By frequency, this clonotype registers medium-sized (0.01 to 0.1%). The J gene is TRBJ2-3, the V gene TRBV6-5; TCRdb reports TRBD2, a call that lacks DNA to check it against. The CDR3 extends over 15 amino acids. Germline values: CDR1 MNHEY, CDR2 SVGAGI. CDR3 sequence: CASSYSSSGIDTQYF.

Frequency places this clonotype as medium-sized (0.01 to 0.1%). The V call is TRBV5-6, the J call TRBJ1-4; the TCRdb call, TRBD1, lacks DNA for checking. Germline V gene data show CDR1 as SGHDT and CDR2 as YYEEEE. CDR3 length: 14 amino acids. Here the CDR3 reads CASRRTGSGEKLFF.

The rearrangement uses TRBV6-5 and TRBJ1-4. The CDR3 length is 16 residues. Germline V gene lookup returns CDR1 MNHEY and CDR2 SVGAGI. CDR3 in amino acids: CASSTGLGNTNEKLFF.

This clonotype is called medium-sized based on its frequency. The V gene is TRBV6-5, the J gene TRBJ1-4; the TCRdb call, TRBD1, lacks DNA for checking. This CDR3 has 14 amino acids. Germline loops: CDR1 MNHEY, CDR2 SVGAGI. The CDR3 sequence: CASSPRTGPEKLFF.